This T cell receptor beta chain was captured in a study of cytomegalovirus exposure and HLA in healthy donors. Study results and limitations: Presence/absence analyses supposed approximately even sequencing depth among donors. The authors excluded some V segments, including TRBV6-2 and TRBV6-3, as indistinguishable.

At sampling all donors were nominally healthy, likely with unrecorded immune exposures. To note about this clone: Its antigen is as yet unknown.

Primers: 60 Vbeta forward and 13 Jbeta reverse. TCRdb's copy holds only in-frame clones and misses some; the assay was immunoSEQ multiplex PCR. Among some 150,000 clones listed, roughly 79% were seen once. This CDR3 is 15 amino acids long. Germline-derived CDR1 and CDR2 are SGDLS and YYNGEE. With V trimmed by 0 bases and J by 5 bases, 7 bases remained unmatched. The V call is TRBV9, the J call TRBJ2-5; TRBD1 matches 7 bases. Sequencing input: PBMCs. The clonotype was recovered from a middle-aged woman in good health and CMV-seropositive. CDR3 loop: CASSVGDSLGETQYF. The CDR3 coding sequence is TGTGCCAGCAGCGTAGGGGACAGCTTGGGGGAGACCCAGTACTTC.